The 25 T cell receptor beta chains below were found in one sample sequenced in a study of blood T cell repertoires in COVID-19. Using immunoSEQ multiplex PCR, the repertoire was profiled, and TCRdb retains in-frame clones only, with some absent. The table lists 250,000 to 350,000 clones, around nine tenths of them singletons. Sequenced sample: peripheral blood. All receptors come from a woman in her fifties or sixties with active or convalescent COVID-19.

This clone was counted between two and nine times. The rearrangement joins TRBV6-5 to TRBJ1-6; 9 bases map to TRBD1. Per the germline V gene, CDR1 is MNHEY and CDR2 is SVGAGI. Losses at the gene ends were 6 bases for V and 7 bases for J; bases not matched to a gene: 4. This CDR3 is built from 14 residues. CDR3 bases: TGTGCCAGCAGAACAGGGGGCGTCAATTCACCCCTCCACTTT. Its translation is CASRTGGVNSPLHF.

V and J are TRBV5-5 and TRBJ2-7, with 10 bases aligning to TRBD1. Germline V gene lookup returns CDR1 SGHKS and CDR2 YYEKEE (reference sequence). The CDR3 is made up of 18 amino acids. V was pared by 2 bases and J by 6 bases, with 17 bases of the junction left unmatched. Written as DNA, the CDR3 is TGTGCCAGCAGCTTTCTCCCCCAAATGACAGGGGGCTGGTTCGAGCAGTACTTC. Protein sequence: CASSFLPQMTGGWFEQYF.

The rearrangement uses TRBV6-1 and TRBJ2-1; 7 positions agree with TRBD2. Germline CDR1 MNHNS, CDR2 SASEGT. The ends lost 2 bases at V and 4 bases at J; junction bases unmatched: 11. The CDR3 extends over 17 amino acids. CDR3 nucleotides: TGTGCCAGCAGTGAATCGATGAACCTAGCGGTTTACAATGAGCAGTTCTTC. It is translated as CASSESMNLAVYNEQFF.

With respect to this clone: Other nucleotide sequences from this sample produce the same CDR3. The chain is built from TRBV6-5 and TRBJ2-7, with TRBD1 identical over 9 bases. Germline V gene lookup returns CDR1 MNHEY and CDR2 SVGAGI. The CDR3 extends over 14 amino acids. J was trimmed by 2 bases and V by 6 bases; bases with no gene match: 5. In nucleotides, the CDR3 is TGTGCCAGCAGCTTGGGACAGGGTGCCTACGAGCAGTACTTC. Translation gives CASSLGQGAYEQYF.

This sequence joins TRBV7-2 and TRBJ2-3; D is undetermined. Germline-derived CDR1 and CDR2 are SGHTA and FQGNSA. The CDR3 is 13 residues long. V lost 3 bases, J lost 4 bases, and 8 bases lay in between. The CDR3 DNA is TGTGCCAGCAGCTTTCGGTCTGCAGATACGCAGTATTTT. It encodes CASSFRSADTQYF.

The rearrangement uses TRBV5-1 and TRBJ1-1, with 10 bases matching TRBD1. Germline values: CDR1 SGHRS, CDR2 YFSETQ. The J segment lost 7 bases and the V segment lost 0 bases, leaving 6 bases of the junction unmatched. The CDR3 is made up of 15 amino acids. DNA for the CDR3: TGCGCCAGCAGCTTGGCCCCGGACAGGGGGAATGAAGCTTTCTTT. It codes for CASSLAPDRGNEAFF. The whole variable domain, remainder taken from reference TRBV5-1 and TRBJ1-1, is KAGVTQTPRYLIKTRGQQVTLSCSPISGHRSVSWYQQTPGQGLQFLFEYFSETQRNKGNFPGRFSGRQFSNSRSEMNVSTLELGDSALYLCASSLAPDRGNEAFFGQGTRLTVV.

The chain has TRBV28 and TRBJ1-4; 7 nucleotides agree with TRBD1. Germline CDR1 is MDHEN and CDR2 is SYDVKM. The length of the CDR3 is 16 residues. Losses at the gene ends were 8 bases for V and 3 bases for J; bases not matched to a gene: 12. In DNA form, the CDR3 reads TGTGCCAGCCTTGGGATGGAGGGGGCGGCTAATGAAAAACTGTTTTTT. Residues: CASLGMEGAANEKLFF.

The chain joins TRBV19 to TRBJ2-7; TRBD2 agrees at 7 bases. The trim removed 3 bases at V and 0 bases at J, leaving 5 bases unmatched. CDR1 is LNHDA and CDR2 is SQIVND in the germline V gene (reference sequence). The CDR3 spans 15 residues. The CDR3 loop reads CASSMGRESSYEQYF. The CDR3 DNA is TGTGCCAGTAGTATGGGGAGGGAAAGCTCCTACGAGCAGTACTTC.

DNA for the CDR3: TGCGCCAGCAGCCAGGGGGCTCCGGGACGAACAACAGATACGCAGTATTTT. Translated: CASSQGAPGRTTDTQYF. The chain joins TRBV4-3 to TRBJ2-3, with D maybe TRBD1 (6 bases). The CDR3 length is 17 residues. V was shortened by 3 bases and J by 3 bases, with 19 bases between the two germline ends. The germline V gene encodes CDR1 LGHNA and CDR2 YSLEER.

V usage is TRBV6-5 and J usage is TRBJ1-5, with 7 bases lining up with TRBD1. Germline V gives CDR1 MNHEY, CDR2 SVGAGI. The V segment lost 6 bases and the J segment 0 bases; nucleotides outside the gene matches: 2. The CDR3 covers 14 residues. The CDR3 DNA follows: TGTGCCAGCAGCGACAGGGCTAGCAATCAGCCCCAGCATTTT. It translates to CASSDRASNQPQHF.

The rearrangement uses TRBV19 and TRBJ1-5; D ambiguous. Trimming stripped 1 base from V and 5 bases from J, with 6 bases between. This CDR3 comprises 13 residues. CDR1 is LNHDA, CDR2 SQIVND, per germline (reference sequence). CDR3 sequence: CASSIGEHQPQHF. In nucleotides, the CDR3 is TGTGCCAGTAGTATAGGGGAGCATCAGCCCCAGCATTTT.

The chain combines TRBV7-9 with TRBJ2-3; 14 positions agree with TRBD2. The CDR3 sequence is 16 residues long. J gave up 4 bases and V 4 bases, and 4 bases lay outside the gene matches. Germline CDR1 is SEHNR and CDR2 is FQNEAQ (reference sequence). The CDR3 bases are TGTGCCAGCAGCTCCCAGACTAGCGGGGGGGCAGATACGCAGTATTTT. Encoded protein: CASSSQTSGGADTQYF.

The rearrangement links TRBV19 to TRBJ2-1, with a possible D match to TRBD2 (6 bases). This CDR3 comprises 14 residues. The germline gives CDR1 LNHDA, CDR2 SQIVND (reference sequence). The V gene lost 10 bases and the J gene lost 7 bases, with 20 bases spanning the gap. CDR3 loop: CATKKRDSLNEQFF. The CDR3 DNA sequence: TGTGCCACTAAGAAAAGGGACTCATTAAATGAGCAGTTCTTC.

This chain uses TRBV30 with TRBJ2-5; 7 bases match TRBD2. There are 15 residues in the CDR3. Germline CDR1 and CDR2: GTSNPN and SVGIG (reference sequence). V gave up 1 base and J gave up 2 bases; unmatched junction bases: 7. The CDR3 sequence: CAWSATGGTQETQYF. In DNA, the CDR3 is TGTGCCTGGAGTGCGACCGGGGGGACGCAAGAGACCCAGTACTTC.

This rearrangement joins TRBV2 to TRBJ1-2, with 8 positions matching TRBD1. Trimming removed 8 bases from V and 0 bases from J; junction bases left unmatched: 14. Germline V gene data show CDR1 as SNHLY and CDR2 as FYNNEI. The CDR3 runs to 17 residues. The CDR3 DNA is TGTGCCAGCGGATTGTCCGGGACAGGCACCACTAACTATGGCTACACCTTC. Amino acids: CASGLSGTGTTNYGYTF.

This chain links TRBV6-6 with TRBJ2-7; D may be TRBD1 (6 bases). Germline V CDR1 and CDR2: MNHNY, SVGAGI (reference sequence). The CDR3 sequence is 14 residues long. Trimming removed 4 bases from V and 3 bases from J, with 13 bases in between. CDR3: CASSSGASHYEQYF. The CDR3 nucleotides are TGTGCCAGCAGTTCAGGGGCCTCCCACTACGAGCAGTACTTC.

This chain links TRBV9 with TRBJ2-3; 9 bases map to TRBD2. The germline gives CDR1 SGDLS, CDR2 YYNGEE. J was trimmed by 6 bases and V by 4 bases; bases with no gene match: 9. The CDR3 runs 15 residues. The CDR3 nucleotides read TGTGCCAGCAGCTCCGTCTCTAGCGGGAAGGATACGCAGTATTTT. This encodes CASSSVSSGKDTQYF.

J is TRBJ2-5 and V is TRBV5-6; perhaps TRBD1 as D (6 bases). Trimming left V 2 bases short and J 1 base short, with 15 bases between. Germline V gives CDR1 SGHDT, CDR2 YYEEEE. This CDR3 has 16 amino acids. DNA for the CDR3: TGTGCCAGCAGCTTATTTTTTCGGACAGTCCAAGAGACCCAGTACTTC. It encodes CASSLFFRTVQETQYF.

The chain has TRBV5-1 and TRBJ2-7; 8 bases line up with TRBD1. V was pared by 6 bases and J by 1 base, with 6 bases of the junction left unmatched. The germline CDR1 and CDR2 sequences are SGHRS and YFSETQ. The CDR3 has 14 amino acids. The DNA for the CDR3 is TGCGCCAGCAATATGGGGACAGGATCCTACGAGCAGTACTTC. Residues: CASNMGTGSYEQYF.

V is TRBV6-5 and J is TRBJ2-2; D is ambiguous. The CDR3 loop spans 14 amino acids. The V gene's germline CDR1 is MNHEY and CDR2 SVGAGI. V was cut by 6 bases and J by 0 bases, with 8 bases left in between. Written as DNA, the CDR3 is TGTGCCAGCAGCCGCGGTCCGAACACCGGGGAGCTGTTTTTT. Protein sequence: CASSRGPNTGELFF.

This rearrangement joins TRBV3-1 (or the pseudogene TRBV3-2) to TRBJ1-3; TRBD1 aligns across 10 bases. J gave up 2 bases and V 1 base, and 5 bases lay outside the gene matches. This CDR3 spans 17 amino acids. The germline V gene has CDR1 LGHDT and CDR2 YNNKEL (reference sequence). DNA for the CDR3: TGTGCCAGCAGCCAAGGGACAGGGGGAAGTACTGGAAACACCATATATTTT. Translated: CASSQGTGGSTGNTIYF.

This chain links TRBV6-5 with TRBJ1-1; TRBD1 agrees at 9 bases. This CDR3 is built from 14 residues. Per germline, CDR1 MNHEY and CDR2 SVGAGI. V trimming: 2 bases; J trimming: 3 bases; junction bases outside the gene matches: 1. The CDR3 loop reads CASSYRDRDTEAFF. In DNA, the CDR3 is TGTGCCAGCAGTTACAGGGACAGGGACACTGAAGCTTTCTTT.

The rearrangement joins TRBV19 to TRBJ2-2, with a weak D call TRBD2 (6 bases). Germline V lookup: CDR1 LNHDA, CDR2 SQIVND (reference sequence). There are 15 residues in the CDR3. The V end was cut by 3 bases, the J end by 3 bases, with 11 bases between. The CDR3 here is CASSILWRDTGELFF. The CDR3 DNA follows: TGTGCCAGTAGTATTCTTTGGAGGGACACCGGGGAGCTGTTTTTT.

This clone was detected only a few times. This chain links TRBV7-9 with TRBJ2-1, with 7 bases identical to TRBD2. The ends lost 5 bases at V and 4 bases at J; junction bases unmatched: 8. Germline V CDR1 and CDR2: SEHNR, FQNEAQ (reference sequence). The CDR3 length is 15 residues. The CDR3 sequence is CASSLGSGVYNEQFF. CDR3 nucleotide sequence: TGTGCCAGCAGCCTCGGGAGCGGGGTTTACAATGAGCAGTTCTTC.

V is TRBV27 and J is TRBJ1-4; tentative D call: TRBD1 (5 bases). Trimming removed 2 bases at V and 7 bases at J, with 14 bases between. This CDR3 spans 15 amino acids. Germline CDR1 and CDR2: MNHEY and SMNVEV (reference sequence). CDR3 DNA sequence: TGTGCCAGCAGTTTAAGTCAGGCCGGGGGTGAAAAACTGTTTTTT. This sequence encodes CASSLSQAGGEKLFF.